These T cell receptor beta chains were read from a single sample in a study of control samples from healthy donors and cancer patients. Generated by immunoSEQ multiplex PCR, the TCRdb table keeps only in-frame clones and is missing some. This sample has about 190,000 clones, with about 90% found just once. The sample taken for sequencing was blood. Receptor source: a young man in good health. The CDR3 runs from the conserved cysteine through the conserved F or W. A D gene is named only where the DNA matches it firmly. Clone size is shown for a subset of rows, as once, few, many or a class of expanded clone.

clone_size d_call j_call v_call cdr3_nt cdr3_aa
NA TRBD1 TRBJ1-6 TRBV19 TGTGCCAGTAGACGGGACAGCACGAGGAATTCACCCCTCCACTTT CASRRDSTRNSPLHF
NA NA TRBJ1-3 TRBV19 TGTGCCAGTAGTATAAGTCAAGGAAACACCATATATTTT CASSISQGNTIYF
NA TRBD2 TRBJ2-2 TRBV5-5 TGTGCCAGCAAGCTAGCGGGTGATTCCTGGAACACCGGGGAGCTGTTTTTT CASKLAGDSWNTGELFF
NA TRBD2 TRBJ2-1 TRBV5-1 TGCGCCAGCACTAAAGCGGGGTACTCCTACAATGAGCAGTTCTTC CASTKAGYSYNEQFF
NA NA TRBJ1-4 TRBV7-8 TGTGCCAGCAGCTCTCGCAGCCGAGCAACTAATGAAAAACTGTTTTTT CASSSRSRATNEKLFF
NA NA TRBJ1-1 TRBV20-1 TGCAGTGCTAGTTTTCGGGACGGGGGTGAAGCTTTCTTT CSASFRDGGEAFF
NA NA TRBJ1-3 TRBV19 TGTGCCAGTAGACTGACAGGTAGCGGAATCTCTGGAAACACCATATATTTT CASRLTGSGISGNTIYF
NA NA TRBJ1-1 TRBV24-1 TGTGCCACCAGTGATGATCGGGGAGGAGGAACTGAAGCTTTCTTT CATSDDRGGGTEAFF
NA NA TRBJ2-6 TRBV5-1 TGCGCCAGCAGCCTTGGGGCCAACGTCCTGACTTTC CASSLGANVLTF
NA TRBD1 TRBJ2-5 TRBV2 TGTGCCAGCAGTGGATACAGGGGGCGGCGGGAGACCCAGTACTTC CASSGYRGRRETQYF
NA NA TRBJ1-5 TRBV4-1 TGCGCCAGCAGCTTGGGACCCCTGGACCAGCCCCAGCATTTT CASSLGPLDQPQHF
NA NA TRBJ1-5 TRBV6-5 TGTGCCAGCAGCCCCGGCGCCGCAGGGCCCCAGCATTTT CASSPGAAGPQHF
NA NA TRBJ1-2 TRBV9 TGTGCCAGCAGCCTCCAGACGTGGGAGGGGGACTATGGCTACACCTTC CASSLQTWEGDYGYTF
once NA TRBJ2-2 TRBV29-1 TGCAGCGTTGAAAGGACAGCGAACACCGGGGAGCTGTTTTTT CSVERTANTGELFF
once NA TRBJ1-3 TRBV11-2 TGTGCCAGCCGTTCGGAAGGGTACTCTGGAAACACCATATATTTT CASRSEGYSGNTIYF
NA NA TRBJ1-6 TRBV5-8 TGTGCCAGCAGCTTGGCGCCGAAAGGGGGTTCACCCCTCCACTTT CASSLAPKGGSPLHF
NA TRBD1 TRBJ1-2 TRBV24-1 TGTGCCACCAGTGACCCCGGGACAGGGGATATTAACTATGGCTACACCTTC CATSDPGTGDINYGYTF
NA TRBD2 TRBJ2-3 TRBV5-1 TGCGCCAGCAGCTTAGGACTAGCTGTTACAGATACGCAGTATTTT CASSLGLAVTDTQYF
NA TRBD1 TRBJ1-5 TRBV11-2 TGTGCCAGCAGCTTAGGGGACAGGGGCAATCAGCCCCAGCATTTT CASSLGDRGNQPQHF
NA NA TRBJ1-2 TRBV6-2/TRBV6-3 TGTGCCAGCAGCAAGTTACTGGAGAAAGGGGTTGGCTACACCTTC CASSKLLEKGVGYTF